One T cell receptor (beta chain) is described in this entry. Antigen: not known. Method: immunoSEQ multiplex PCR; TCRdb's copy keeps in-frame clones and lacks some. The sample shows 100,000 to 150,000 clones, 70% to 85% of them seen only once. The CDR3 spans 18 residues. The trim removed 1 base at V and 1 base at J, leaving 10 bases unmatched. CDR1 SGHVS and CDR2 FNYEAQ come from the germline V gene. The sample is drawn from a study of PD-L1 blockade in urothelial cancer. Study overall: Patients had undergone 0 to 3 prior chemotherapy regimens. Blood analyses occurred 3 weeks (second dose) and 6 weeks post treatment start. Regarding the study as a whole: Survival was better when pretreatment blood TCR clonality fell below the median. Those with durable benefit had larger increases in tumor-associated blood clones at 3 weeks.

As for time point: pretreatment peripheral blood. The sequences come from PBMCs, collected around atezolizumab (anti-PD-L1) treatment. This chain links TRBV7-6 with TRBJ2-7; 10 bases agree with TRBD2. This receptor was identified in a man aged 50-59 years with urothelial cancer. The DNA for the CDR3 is TGTGCCAGCAGCTTAGGGCAGCGGGAGGGCCCTCGATCCTACGAGCAGTACTTC. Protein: CASSLGQREGPRSYEQYF.